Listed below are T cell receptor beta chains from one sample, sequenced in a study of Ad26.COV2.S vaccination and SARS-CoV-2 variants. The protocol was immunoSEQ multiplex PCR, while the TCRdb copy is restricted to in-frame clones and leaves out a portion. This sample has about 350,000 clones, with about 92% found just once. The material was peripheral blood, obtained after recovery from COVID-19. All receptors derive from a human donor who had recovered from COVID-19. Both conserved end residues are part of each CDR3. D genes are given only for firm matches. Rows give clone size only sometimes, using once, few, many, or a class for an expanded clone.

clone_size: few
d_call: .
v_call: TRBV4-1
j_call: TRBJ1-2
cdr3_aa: CASSLSGWYGYTF
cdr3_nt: TGCGCCAGCAGCCTTTCTGGATGGTATGGCTACACCTTC

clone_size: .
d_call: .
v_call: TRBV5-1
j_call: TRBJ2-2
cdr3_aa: CASSLVFARNTGELFF
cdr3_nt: TGCGCCAGCAGCTTGGTGTTCGCCAGGAACACCGGGGAGCTGTTTTTT

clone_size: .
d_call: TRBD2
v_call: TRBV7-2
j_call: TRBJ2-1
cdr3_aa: CASSFSSGGAPYNEQFF
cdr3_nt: TGTGCCAGCAGCTTTTCAAGCGGGGGGGCCCCCTACAATGAGCAGTTCTTC

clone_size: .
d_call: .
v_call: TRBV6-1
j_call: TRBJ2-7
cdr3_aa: CASSETRASSSYEQYF
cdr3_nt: TGTGCCAGCAGTGAAACAAGGGCTTCTAGCTCCTACGAGCAGTACTTC

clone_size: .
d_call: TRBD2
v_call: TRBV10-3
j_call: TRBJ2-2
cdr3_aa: CATRLAGGPNTGELFF
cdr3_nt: TGTGCCACCCGACTAGCGGGGGGACCGAACACCGGGGAGCTGTTTTTT

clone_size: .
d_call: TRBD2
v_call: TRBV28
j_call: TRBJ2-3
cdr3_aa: CASSHDSGSFTDTQYF
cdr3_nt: TGTGCCAGCAGTCACGATAGCGGGTCGTTCACAGATACGCAGTATTTT

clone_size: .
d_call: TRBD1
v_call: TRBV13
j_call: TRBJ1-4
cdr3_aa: CASSVDRGGEKLFF
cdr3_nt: TGTGCCAGCAGCGTGGACAGGGGAGGTGAAAAACTGTTTTTT

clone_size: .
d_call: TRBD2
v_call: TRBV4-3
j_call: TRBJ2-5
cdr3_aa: CASSQGAGPQETQYF
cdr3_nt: TGCGCCAGCAGCCAAGGAGCGGGGCCCCAAGAGACCCAGTACTTC

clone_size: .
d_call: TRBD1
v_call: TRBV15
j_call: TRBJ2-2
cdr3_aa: CATGTGGVKSGELFF
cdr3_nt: TGTGCCACCGGGACAGGGGGCGTAAAATCCGGGGAGCTGTTTTTT

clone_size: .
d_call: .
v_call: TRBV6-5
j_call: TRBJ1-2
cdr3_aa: CASSRQRGFNYGYTF
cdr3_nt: TGTGCCAGCAGTCGACAGAGGGGGTTCAACTATGGCTACACCTTC

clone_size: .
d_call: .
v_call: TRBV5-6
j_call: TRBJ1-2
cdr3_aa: CASSLEGLGYGYTF
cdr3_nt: TGTGCCAGCAGCTTGGAAGGGCTAGGCTATGGCTACACCTTC

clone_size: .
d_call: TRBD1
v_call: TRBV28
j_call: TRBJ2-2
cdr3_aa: CGSRGPHTGELFF
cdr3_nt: TGCGGGAGCAGGGGGCCGCACACCGGGGAGCTGTTTTTT

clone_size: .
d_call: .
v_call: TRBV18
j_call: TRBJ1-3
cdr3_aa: CASSPLTASGNTIYF
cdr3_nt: TGTGCCAGCTCACCACTGACGGCCTCTGGAAACACCATATATTTT

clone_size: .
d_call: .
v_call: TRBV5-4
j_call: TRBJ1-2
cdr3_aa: CASSSPSGFYGYTF
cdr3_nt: TGTGCCAGCAGCTCGCCATCGGGGTTCTATGGCTACACCTTC

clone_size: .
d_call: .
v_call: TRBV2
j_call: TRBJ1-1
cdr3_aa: CASSEWGQGLTEAFF
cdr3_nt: TGTGCCAGCAGTGAATGGGGTCAGGGCCTCACTGAAGCTTTCTTT

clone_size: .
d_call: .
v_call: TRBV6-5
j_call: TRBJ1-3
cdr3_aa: CASSYTGSESGNTIYF
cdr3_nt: TGTGCCAGCAGTTATACTGGGTCCGAATCTGGAAACACCATATATTTT

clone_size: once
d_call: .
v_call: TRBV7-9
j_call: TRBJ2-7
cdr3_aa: CASSPGHEQYF
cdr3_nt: TGTGCCAGCAGCCCGGGGCACGAGCAGTACTTC

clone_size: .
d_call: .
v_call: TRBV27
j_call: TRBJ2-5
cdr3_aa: CASTLGETQYF
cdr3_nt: TGTGCCAGCACCCTGGGAGAGACCCAGTACTTC

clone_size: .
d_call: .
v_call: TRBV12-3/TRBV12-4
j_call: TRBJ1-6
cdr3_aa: CASSLGANSPLHF
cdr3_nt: TGTGCCAGCAGTTTAGGGGCAAATTCACCCCTCCACTTT

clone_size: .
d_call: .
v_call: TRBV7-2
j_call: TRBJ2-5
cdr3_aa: CASSLNGGRNQETQYF
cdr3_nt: TGTGCCAGCAGCTTAAACGGGGGCAGAAATCAAGAGACCCAGTACTTC

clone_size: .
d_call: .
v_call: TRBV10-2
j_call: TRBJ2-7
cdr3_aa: CASSELGSYEQYF
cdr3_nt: TGCGCCAGCAGTGAGTTAGGATCCTACGAGCAGTACTTC

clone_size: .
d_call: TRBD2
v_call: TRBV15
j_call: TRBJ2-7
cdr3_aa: CATSTTGTGGVLLQF
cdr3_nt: TGTGCCACCAGCACAACCGGGACGGGAGGCGTCCTGCTTCAGTTC

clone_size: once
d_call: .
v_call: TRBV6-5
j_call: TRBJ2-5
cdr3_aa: CASSPDSQETQYF
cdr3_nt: TGTGCCAGCAGTCCCGACAGTCAAGAGACCCAGTACTTC

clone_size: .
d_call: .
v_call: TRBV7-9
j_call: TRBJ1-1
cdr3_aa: CASSLGQMNTEAFF
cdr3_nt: TGTGCCAGCAGCTTGGGGCAGATGAACACTGAAGCTTTCTTT

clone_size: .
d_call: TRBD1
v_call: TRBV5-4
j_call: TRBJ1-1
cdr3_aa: CASSLVVGQGGEAFF
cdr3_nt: TGTGCCAGCAGCTTGGTGGTCGGACAGGGGGGGGAGGCTTTCTTT

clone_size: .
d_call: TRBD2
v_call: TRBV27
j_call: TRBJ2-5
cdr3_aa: CASSYGGGETQYF
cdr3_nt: TGTGCCAGCAGTTATGGGGGGGGAGAGACCCAGTACTTC

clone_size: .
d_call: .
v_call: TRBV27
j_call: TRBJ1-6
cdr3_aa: CASSSTGFNSPLHF
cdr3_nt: TGTGCCAGCAGCTCCACAGGGTTTAATTCACCCCTCCACTTT

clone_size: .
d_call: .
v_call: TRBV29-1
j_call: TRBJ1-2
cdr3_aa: CSVGQRYGYTF
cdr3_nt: TGCAGCGTTGGACAGCGCTATGGCTACACCTTC

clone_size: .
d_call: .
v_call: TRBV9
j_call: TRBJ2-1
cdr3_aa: CASSVAPFNEQFF
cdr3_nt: TGTGCCAGCAGCGTTGCGCCGTTTAATGAGCAGTTCTTC

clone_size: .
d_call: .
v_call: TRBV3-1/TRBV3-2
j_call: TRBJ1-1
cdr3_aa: CASAGVMNTEAFF
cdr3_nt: TGTGCCAGCGCAGGGGTCATGAACACTGAAGCTTTCTTT

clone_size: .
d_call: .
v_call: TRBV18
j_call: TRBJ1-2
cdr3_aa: CASSPTPDRLSNYGYTF
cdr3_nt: TGTGCCAGCTCACCCACGCCGGACAGACTATCTAACTATGGCTACACCTTC

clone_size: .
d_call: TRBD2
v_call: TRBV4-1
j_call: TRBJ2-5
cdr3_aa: CASSQGVRGIGETQYF
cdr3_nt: TGCGCCAGCAGCCAAGGGGTGCGGGGGATAGGGGAGACCCAGTACTTC

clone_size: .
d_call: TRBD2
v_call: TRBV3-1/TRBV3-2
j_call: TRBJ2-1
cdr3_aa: CASSQLAGVNNEQFF
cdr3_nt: TGTGCCAGCAGCCAACTAGCGGGGGTGAACAATGAGCAGTTCTTC

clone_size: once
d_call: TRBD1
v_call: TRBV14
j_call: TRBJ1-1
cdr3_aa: CASSQGGPRGRRTEAFF
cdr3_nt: TGTGCCAGCAGCCAAGGGGGCCCAAGGGGGCGGAGAACTGAAGCTTTCTTT

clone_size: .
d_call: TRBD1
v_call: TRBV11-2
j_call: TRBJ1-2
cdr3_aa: CASSVGQGLFGYTF
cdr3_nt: TGTGCCAGCAGCGTTGGACAGGGGTTGTTTGGCTACACCTTC

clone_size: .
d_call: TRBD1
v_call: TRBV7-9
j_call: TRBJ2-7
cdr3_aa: CASSFDPGQGTPEQYF
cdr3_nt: TGTGCCAGCAGCTTTGATCCAGGACAGGGGACCCCGGAGCAGTACTTC

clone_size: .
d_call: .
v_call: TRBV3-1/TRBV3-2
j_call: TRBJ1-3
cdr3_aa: CASSPDTRGNTIYF
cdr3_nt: TGTGCCAGCAGCCCCGACACGCGCGGAAACACCATATATTTT

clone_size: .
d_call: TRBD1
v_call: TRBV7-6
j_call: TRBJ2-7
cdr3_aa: CASSPRDRGFYEQYF
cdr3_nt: TGTGCCAGCAGCCCGCGGGACAGGGGATTCTACGAGCAGTACTTC

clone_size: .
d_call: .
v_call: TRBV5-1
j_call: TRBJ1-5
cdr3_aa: CASSLGINQPQHF
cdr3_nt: TGCGCCAGCAGCTTGGGGATCAATCAGCCCCAGCATTTT

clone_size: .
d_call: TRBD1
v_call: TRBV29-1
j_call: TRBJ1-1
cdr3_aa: CSVRDSYYTEAFF
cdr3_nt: TGCAGCGTAAGGGACAGCTACTACACTGAAGCTTTCTTT

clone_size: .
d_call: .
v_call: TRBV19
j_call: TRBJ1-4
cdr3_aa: CASSSEGDEKLFF
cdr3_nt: TGTGCCAGTAGCTCAGAGGGGGATGAAAAACTGTTTTTT

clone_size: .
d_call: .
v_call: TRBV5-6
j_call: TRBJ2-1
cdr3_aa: CASSQDRSSYNEQFF
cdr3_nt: TGTGCCAGCAGCCAAGACAGAAGCTCCTACAATGAGCAGTTCTTC

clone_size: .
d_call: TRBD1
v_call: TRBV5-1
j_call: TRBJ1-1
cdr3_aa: CASSVGPPGTGGGLDTEAFF
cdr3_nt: TGCGCCAGCAGCGTGGGTCCTCCCGGGACAGGGGGCGGTTTGGACACTGAAGCTTTCTTT

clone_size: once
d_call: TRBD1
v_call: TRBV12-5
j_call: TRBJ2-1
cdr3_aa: CASGPSWDRGLNEQFF
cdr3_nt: TGTGCTAGTGGTCCCTCCTGGGACAGGGGGCTCAATGAGCAGTTCTTC